A single sample gave rise to the 23 T cell receptor beta chains below, sequenced in a study of blood T cells in healthy people across ages. Primers used in a second PCR of roughly 6 to 12 cycles were a sample-barcoded 5' primer and a J-beta primer mix. TCRdb reprocessed the 5' RACE reads via MiXCR and lists one record per CDR3 protein. The sample includes about 670,000 distinct CDR3 sequences, around 43% of them seen just once. The sample taken for sequencing was blood. The receptor source for this set is an elderly man in good health.

The rearrangement uses TRBV10-2 and TRBJ2-5, with 8 nucleotides matching TRBD2. Trimming at V came to 7 bases and at J to 5 bases, leaving 9 bases not matched to a gene. Germline CDR1 and CDR2: WSHSY and SAAADI. This CDR3 spans 14 amino acids. The CDR3 sequence: CASKSGRPLETQYF. The CDR3 DNA reads as TGCGCCAGCAAGAGCGGGAGACCCCTGGAGACCCAGTACTTC.

A word on this clonotype: This could be a read error, since a much larger clone is one nucleotide away. The chain couples TRBV12-3 or TRBV12-4 to TRBJ2-3, with 7 bases fitting TRBD2. The CDR3 has 17 residues. After removal of 3 bases from V and 3 bases from J, the junction contained 12 bases not matched to a gene. CDR3 residues: CASSLTWTRAMTDTQYF. The CDR3 DNA reads as TGTGCCAGCAGTTTGACCTGGACTAGAGCGATGACAGATACGCAGTATTTT.

The CDR3 spells CASSPDSGGQETQYF. The CDR3 DNA sequence: TGTGCCAGCTCACCAGATAGCGGGGGACAAGAGACCCAGTACTTC. The chain couples TRBV18 to TRBJ2-5, with 9 bases identical to TRBD2. This CDR3 has 15 amino acids. V shed 2 bases, J shed 2 bases, and the junction held 3 bases outside the gene matches. CDR1 and CDR2 from the germline V gene are KGHSH and LQKENI.

The chain is built from TRBV20-1 and TRBJ2-5; D may correspond to TRBD1 or TRBD2 (6 bases each). The J call may be incorrect, as the DNA end agrees better with TRBJ2-4. Germline V CDR1 and CDR2: DFQATT, SNEGSKA (reference sequence). The CDR3 has 14 residues. The CDR3 sequence is CSARDWGAGNIQYF. Here the CDR3 DNA reads TGCAGTGCTAGAGATTGGGGGGCCGGGAACATTCAGTACTTC.

On this clonotype: This may be a read error, as it is one base from a much larger clone. The rearrangement joins TRBV27 to TRBJ2-1; D is possibly TRBD2 (5 bases). Looked up from germline, CDR1 is MNHEY and CDR2 is SMNVEV (reference sequence). The CDR3 has 16 amino acids. Here the CDR3 reads CAGSLRLANSYNEQFF. The CDR3 DNA is TGTGCCGGCAGTTTAAGGCTAGCTAACTCCTACAATGAGCAGTTCTTC.

The chain couples TRBV6-2 or TRBV6-3 to TRBJ2-7; 8 nucleotides line up with TRBD1. The length of the CDR3 is 14 residues. V dropped 7 bases and J dropped 4; count of bases not matched to a gene: 9. Germline lookup yields CDR1 MNHEY and CDR2 SVGEGT. Written as DNA, the CDR3 is TGTGCCAGCACCGGCCGGACAGGGAAGTACGAGCAGTACTTC. Encoded protein: CASTGRTGKYEQYF.

This clonotype was seen only a few times. The V call is TRBV18, the J call TRBJ2-3; the match to TRBD1 covers 10 bases. This CDR3 is 15 amino acids long. V gave up 6 bases and J gave up 5 bases; unmatched junction bases: 8. CDR1 is KGHSH, CDR2 LQKENI, per germline. The CDR3 DNA follows: TGTGCCAGCTCGACAGGACAGGGGGGACTAGATACGCAGTATTTT. Translating it yields CASSTGQGGLDTQYF.

This clonotype occurred a few times. A read error may be the cause here, since a much bigger clone is one base away. This chain uses TRBV12-3 or TRBV12-4 with TRBJ2-7, with a weak D call TRBD1 (6 bases). The J call is doubtful: the DNA matches TRBJ2-5 better. The CDR3 extends over 14 amino acids. Written as DNA, the CDR3 is TGTGCCAGCAGTTTAAGGGGGTCCGTAGAGACCCAGTACTTC. As protein: CASSLRGSVETQYF.

Note on this clonotype: The junction departs from germline at one end; a sequencing error may be responsible. V usage is TRBV9 and J usage is TRBJ1-1; unclear D gene. The CDR3 is 16 residues long. Germline CDR1 SGDLS, CDR2 YYNGEE. The CDR3 spells CDSSVAHRRAEAEAFF. The CDR3 DNA sequence: TGTGACAGCAGCGTAGCCCATAGAAGGGCGGAGGCTGAAGCTTTCTTT. Full variable domain (remainder filled in from reference TRBV9 and TRBJ1-1): DSGVTQTPKHLITATGQRVTLRCSPRSGDLSVYWYQQSLDQGLQFLIQYYNGEERAKGNILERFSAQQFPDLHSELNLSSLELGDSALYFCDSSVAHRRAEAEAFFGQGTRLTVV.

This clonotype came up a few times. This chain links TRBV5-1 with TRBJ1-3, with 9 bases matching TRBD1. From germline, CDR1 is SGHRS and CDR2 YFSETQ. V shed 0 bases, J shed 0 bases, and the junction held 4 bases outside the gene matches. The CDR3 spans 17 residues. CDR3 nucleotides: TGCGCCAGCAGCTTGGGGACAGGGGCCCCCTCTGGAAACACCATATATTTT. This sequence encodes CASSLGTGAPSGNTIYF.

This clonotype was seen a handful of times. V and J are TRBV5-1 and TRBJ2-3, with D uncertain. V dropped 0 bases and J dropped 5 bases, with 7 bases sitting between them. This CDR3 has 13 residues. Germline V lookup: CDR1 SGHRS, CDR2 YFSETQ. The CDR3 sequence: CASSLGQEDTQYF. As DNA, the CDR3 is TGCGCCAGCAGCTTGGGGCAGGAAGATACGCAGTATTTT.

V usage is TRBV20-1 and J usage is TRBJ2-5; 8 bases are shared with TRBD2. The length of the CDR3 is 15 residues. The V gene's germline CDR1 is DFQATT and CDR2 SNEGSKA (reference sequence). V lost 5 bases and J lost 2; bases outside the gene matches: 10. This chain's CDR3 is CSARRGPGGQETQYF. The CDR3 bases are TGCAGTGCTCGACGGGGCCCGGGGGGGCAAGAGACCCAGTACTTC.

As for this clonotype: One junction end does not reproduce the germline sequence, and a read error may be involved. This chain links TRBV10-3 with TRBJ1-1, with a tentative D call TRBD1 (5 bases). There are 15 residues in the CDR3. Germline V gene data show CDR1 as ENHRY and CDR2 as SYGVKD. As DNA, the CDR3 is TGTGCCATCAGAGACCCTGGGACGGCTAACACTGAAACTTTCTTT. Translating gives CAIRDPGTANTETFF.

The chain uses TRBV4-3 and TRBJ2-7; 11 bases align to TRBD1. This CDR3 spans 18 amino acids. Germline V lookup: CDR1 LGHNA, CDR2 YSLEER. The trim removed 0 bases at V and 3 bases at J, leaving 10 bases unmatched. The DNA for the CDR3 is TGCGCCAGCAGCCAAGATCTTCGAGGGACAGGGGGTTTCTACGAGCAGTACTTC. It specifies CASSQDLRGTGGFYEQYF.

This clonotype was seen only a few times. V gene TRBV27 combines with J gene TRBJ2-6; D not resolved. The CDR3 has 15 amino acids. The V end was cut by 1 base, the J end by 0 bases, with 4 bases between. The germline V gene encodes CDR1 MNHEY and CDR2 SMNVEV (reference sequence). Here the CDR3 reads CASSLYDSGANVLTF. The CDR3 DNA reads as TGTGCCAGCAGTTTATATGACTCTGGGGCCAACGTCCTGACTTTC.

The chain uses TRBV28 and TRBJ1-2, with a weak D call TRBD1 (6 bases). The germline V gene encodes CDR1 MDHEN and CDR2 SYDVKM. The CDR3 totals 16 residues. Trimming removed 6 bases from V and 6 bases from J, with 23 bases in between. CDR3 DNA: TGTGCCAGCAGCCCTCCTCCTCTTTCGACAGGACATGGCTACACCTTC. Residues: CASSPPPLSTGHGYTF.

A few counts support this clonotype. CDR3 DNA: TGTGCTAGTGGTTTGGCGTCGGGGGCGCGGGTGAACACTGAAGCTTTCTTT. Amino acids: CASGLASGARVNTEAFF. The chain employs TRBV12-5 and TRBJ1-1; D possibly corresponds to TRBD1 (6 bases). Germline assignment: CDR1 LGHNT and CDR2 FRNRAP. V lost 1 base and J 0 bases, leaving 15 bases between the germline ends. There are 17 residues in the CDR3.

V is TRBV9 and J is TRBJ2-1, with 7 nucleotides matching TRBD2. After removal of 6 bases from V and 5 bases from J, the junction contained 11 bases not matched to a gene. From germline, CDR1 is SGDLS and CDR2 YYNGEE. This CDR3 comprises 15 residues. CDR3 DNA: TGTGCCAGCACGACCATGGCGGGAGCAGACAATGAGCAGTTCTTC. Its protein product is CASTTMAGADNEQFF. Complete variable domain (other parts from reference TRBV9 and TRBJ2-1): DSGVTQTPKHLITATGQRVTLRCSPRSGDLSVYWYQQSLDQGLQFLIQYYNGEERAKGNILERFSAQQFPDLHSELNLSSLELGDSALYFCASTTMAGADNEQFFGPGTRLTVL.

The chain has TRBV2 and TRBJ2-3; maybe TRBD1 (5 bases). The CDR3 has 15 residues. CDR1 is SNHLY and CDR2 is FYNNEI in the germline V gene. V gave up 8 bases and J gave up 1 base, with 16 bases separating them. CDR3 loop: CASGRTGAGTDTQYF. The CDR3 DNA sequence: TGTGCCAGCGGCCGAACAGGTGCGGGCACAGATACGCAGTATTTT.

The gene calls are TRBV7-6 and TRBJ2-6, with D maybe TRBD2 (6 bases). V lost 7 bases and J 1 base, leaving 14 bases between the germline ends. Germline loops: CDR1 SGHVS, CDR2 FNYEAQ. The CDR3 contains 16 residues. The CDR3 region is CASTRGGASGANVLTF. Here the CDR3 DNA reads TGTGCCAGCACCCGTGGCGGGGCTTCTGGGGCCAACGTCCTGACTTTC.

The chain uses TRBV11-3 and TRBJ2-3; 8 bases match TRBD2. V dropped 5 bases and J dropped 1; count of bases not matched to a gene: 8. The germline gives CDR1 SGHNT, CDR2 YENEEA. This CDR3 has 16 amino acids. The CDR3 sequence: CASSPRDSGGTDTQYF. The CDR3 nucleotides read TGTGCCAGCAGCCCCCGGGATAGCGGGGGCACAGATACGCAGTATTTT.

This clonotype was seen only a few times. The gene calls are TRBV20-1 and TRBJ1-2; D is unresolved. Germline V gives CDR1 DFQATT, CDR2 SNEGSKA (reference sequence). The CDR3 has 14 residues. V dropped 1 base and J dropped 4 bases, with 13 bases sitting between them. The CDR3 DNA sequence: TGCAGTGCTAGAGCTTCCAGAGACGGCTATGGCTACACCTTC. As protein: CSARASRDGYGYTF.

The gene calls are TRBV5-1 and TRBJ2-1; D is undetermined. Trimming cost V 1 base and J 6 bases, with 14 bases left between them. This CDR3 is 15 amino acids long. CDR1 is SGHRS, CDR2 YFSETQ, per germline. The CDR3 DNA reads as TGCGCCAGCAGCTTGTATACTGTTAATGGCAATGAGCAGTTCTTC. Residues: CASSLYTVNGNEQFF.